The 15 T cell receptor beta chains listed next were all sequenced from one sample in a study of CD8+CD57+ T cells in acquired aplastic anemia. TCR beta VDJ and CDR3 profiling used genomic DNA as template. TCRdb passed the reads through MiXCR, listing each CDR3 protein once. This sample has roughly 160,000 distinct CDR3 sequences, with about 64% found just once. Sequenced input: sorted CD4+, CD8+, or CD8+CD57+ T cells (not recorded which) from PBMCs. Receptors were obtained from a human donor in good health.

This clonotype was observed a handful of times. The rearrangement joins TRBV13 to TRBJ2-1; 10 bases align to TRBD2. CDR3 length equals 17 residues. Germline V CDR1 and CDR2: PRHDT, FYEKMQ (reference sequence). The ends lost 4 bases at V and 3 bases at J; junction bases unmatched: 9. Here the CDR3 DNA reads TGTGCCAGCAGCTCCCTCCTAGCGGGAGAAGGCTACAATGAGCAGTTCTTC. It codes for CASSSLLAGEGYNEQFF.

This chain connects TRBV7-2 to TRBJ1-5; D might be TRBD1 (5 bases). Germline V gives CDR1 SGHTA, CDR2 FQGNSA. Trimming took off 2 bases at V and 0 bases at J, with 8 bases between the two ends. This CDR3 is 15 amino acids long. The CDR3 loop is CASSLLGDSNQPQHF. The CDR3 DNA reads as TGTGCCAGCAGCTTATTGGGGGATAGCAATCAGCCCCAGCATTTT. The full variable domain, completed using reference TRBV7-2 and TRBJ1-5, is GAGVSQSPSNKVTEKGKDVELRCDPISGHTALYWYRQSLGQGLEFLIYFQGNSAPDKSGLPSDRFSAERTGGSVSTLTIQRTQQEDSAVYLCASSLLGDSNQPQHFGDGTRLSIL.

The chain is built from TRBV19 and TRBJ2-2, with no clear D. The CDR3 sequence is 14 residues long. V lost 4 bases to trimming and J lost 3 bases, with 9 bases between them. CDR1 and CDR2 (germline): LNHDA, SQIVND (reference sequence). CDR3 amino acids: CASSTVHHTGELFF. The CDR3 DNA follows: TGTGCCAGTAGTACAGTACACCACACCGGGGAGCTGTTTTTT. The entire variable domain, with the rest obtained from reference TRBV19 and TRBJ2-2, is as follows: DGGITQSPKYLFRKEGQNVTLSCEQNLNHDAMYWYRQDPGQGLRLIYYSQIVNDFQKGDIAEGYSVSREKKESFPLTVTSAQKNPTAFYLCASSTVHHTGELFFGEGSRLTVL.

The CDR3 spells CASGTGQGTFYEQYF. DNA for the CDR3: TGTGCCAGCGGAACGGGACAGGGGACTTTTTACGAGCAGTACTTC. The chain couples TRBV6-5 to TRBJ2-7; 10 bases are shared with TRBD1. Germline loops: CDR1 MNHEY, CDR2 SVGAGI. CDR3 length equals 15 residues. V was pared by 8 bases and J by 4 bases, with 11 bases of the junction left unmatched.

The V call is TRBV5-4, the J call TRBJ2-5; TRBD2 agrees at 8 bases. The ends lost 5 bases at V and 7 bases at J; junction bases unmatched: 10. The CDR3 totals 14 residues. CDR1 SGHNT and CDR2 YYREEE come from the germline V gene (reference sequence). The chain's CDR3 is CASSPLGLEATQYF. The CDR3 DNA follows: TGTGCCAGCAGTCCTCTGGGACTAGAGGCGACCCAGTACTTC.

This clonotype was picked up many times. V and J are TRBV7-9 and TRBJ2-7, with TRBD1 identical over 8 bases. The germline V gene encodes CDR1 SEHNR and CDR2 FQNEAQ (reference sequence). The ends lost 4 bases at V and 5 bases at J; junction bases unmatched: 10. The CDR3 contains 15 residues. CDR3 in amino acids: CASSSKLGRGHEQYF. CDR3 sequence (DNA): TGTGCCAGCAGCTCCAAGTTGGGCAGGGGGCACGAGCAGTACTTC.

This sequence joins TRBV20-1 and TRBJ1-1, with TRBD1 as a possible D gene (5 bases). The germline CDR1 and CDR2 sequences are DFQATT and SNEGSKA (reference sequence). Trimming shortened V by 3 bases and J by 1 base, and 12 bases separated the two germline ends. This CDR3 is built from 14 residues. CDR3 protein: CSASSRAENTEAFF. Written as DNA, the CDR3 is TGCAGTGCTAGTTCCAGGGCAGAGAACACTGAAGCTTTCTTT.

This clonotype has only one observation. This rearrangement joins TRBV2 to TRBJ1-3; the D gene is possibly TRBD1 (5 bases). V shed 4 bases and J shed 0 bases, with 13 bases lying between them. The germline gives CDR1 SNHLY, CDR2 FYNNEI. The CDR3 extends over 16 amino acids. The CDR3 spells CASSVSRASSGNTIYF. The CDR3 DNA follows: TGTGCCAGCAGTGTGTCCAGGGCCTCCTCTGGAAACACCATATATTTT.

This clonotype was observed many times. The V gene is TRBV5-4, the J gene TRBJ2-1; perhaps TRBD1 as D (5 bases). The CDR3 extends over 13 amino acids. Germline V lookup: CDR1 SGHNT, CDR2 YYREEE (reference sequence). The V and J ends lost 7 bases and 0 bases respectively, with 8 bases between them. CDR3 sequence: CASGRGSYNEQFF. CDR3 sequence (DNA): TGTGCCAGCGGTAGGGGCTCCTACAATGAGCAGTTCTTC.

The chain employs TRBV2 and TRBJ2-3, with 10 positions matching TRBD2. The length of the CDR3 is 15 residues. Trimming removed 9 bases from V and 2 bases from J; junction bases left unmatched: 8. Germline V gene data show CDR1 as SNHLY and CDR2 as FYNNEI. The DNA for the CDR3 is TGTGCCAGTAGCGGGAGGCGGGCGGTCACAGATACGCAGTATTTT. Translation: CASSGRRAVTDTQYF.

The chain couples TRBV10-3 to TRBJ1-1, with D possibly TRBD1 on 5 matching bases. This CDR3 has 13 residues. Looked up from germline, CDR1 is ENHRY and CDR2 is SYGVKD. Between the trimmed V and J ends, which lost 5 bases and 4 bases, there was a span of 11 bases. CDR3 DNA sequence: TGTGCCATCAGTCGGGACGGGGCCACTGAAGCTTTCTTT. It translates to CAISRDGATEAFF.

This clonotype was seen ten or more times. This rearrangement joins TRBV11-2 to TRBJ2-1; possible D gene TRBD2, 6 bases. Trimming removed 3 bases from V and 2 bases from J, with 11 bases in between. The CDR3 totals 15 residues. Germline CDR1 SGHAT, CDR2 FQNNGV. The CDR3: CASSFTGTPYNEQFF. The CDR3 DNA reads TGTGCCAGCAGCTTCACCGGGACTCCCTACAATGAGCAGTTCTTC.

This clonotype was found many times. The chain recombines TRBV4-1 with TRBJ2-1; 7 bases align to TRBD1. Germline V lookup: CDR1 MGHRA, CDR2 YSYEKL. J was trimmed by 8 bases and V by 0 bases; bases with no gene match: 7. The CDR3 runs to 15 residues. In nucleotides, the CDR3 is TGCGCCAGCAGCCAAGAGACAGGGTATAGGCATGAGCAGTTCTTC. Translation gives CASSQETGYRHEQFF.

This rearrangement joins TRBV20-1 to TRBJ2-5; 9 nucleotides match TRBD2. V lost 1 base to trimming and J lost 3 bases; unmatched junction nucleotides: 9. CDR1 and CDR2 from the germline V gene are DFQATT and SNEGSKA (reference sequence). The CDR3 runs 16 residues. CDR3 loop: CSARVVGASGKETQYF. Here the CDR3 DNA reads TGCAGTGCTAGAGTGGTAGGGGCTAGCGGGAAAGAGACCCAGTACTTC.

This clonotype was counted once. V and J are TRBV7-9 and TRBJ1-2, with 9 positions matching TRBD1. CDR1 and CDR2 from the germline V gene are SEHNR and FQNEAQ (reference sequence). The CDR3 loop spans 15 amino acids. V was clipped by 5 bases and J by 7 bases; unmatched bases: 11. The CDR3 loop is CASSRKTGTGFGYTF. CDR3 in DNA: TGTGCCAGCAGCCGTAAAACCGGGACAGGGTTTGGCTACACCTTC.